A single sample gave rise to the 24 T cell receptor beta chains below, sequenced in a study of T cell responses to AZD1222 COVID-19 vaccine. The assay was immunoSEQ multiplex PCR, and TCRdb's table has in-frame clones only and misses some. The repertoire holds about 120,000 clones, with approximately 83% as singletons. The sample consisted of peripheral blood, taken on day 0 of MenACWY control vaccination. These receptors were obtained from an adult in good health.

The rearrangement uses TRBV18 and TRBJ2-2; tentatively, D is TRBD2 (5 bases). The CDR3 contains 12 residues. The germline V gene has CDR1 KGHSH and CDR2 LQKENI. The V end was cut by 1 base, the J end by 8 bases, with 5 bases between. CDR3 DNA sequence: TGTGCCAGCTCACCACGGAGGGGGGAGCTGTTTTTT. This sequence encodes CASSPRRGELFF.

The chain uses TRBV2 and TRBJ1-2; D gene unclear. Germline CDR1 and CDR2: SNHLY and FYNNEI. V was pared by 2 bases and J by 0 bases, with 7 bases between. The CDR3 covers 14 residues. Written as DNA, the CDR3 is TGTGCCAGCAGTGAAATCGCAGCTAACTATGGCTACACCTTC. Protein sequence: CASSEIAANYGYTF.

V is TRBV5-4 and J is TRBJ2-5; TRBD2 is a possible D gene (6 bases). V was shortened by 1 base and J by 4 bases, with 11 bases between the two germline ends. Germline-derived CDR1 and CDR2 are SGHNT and YYREEE (reference sequence). The CDR3 runs to 14 residues. CDR3 sequence (DNA): TGTGCCAGCAGCTTGAGGAGGGACCCAGAGACCCAGTACTTC. Amino acids: CASSLRRDPETQYF.

The sample holds one count of this clone. The J gene is TRBJ1-3, the V gene TRBV7-2, with 9 positions matching TRBD1. Germline-derived CDR1 and CDR2 are SGHTA and FQGNSA. Trimming cost V 1 base and J 6 bases; bases outside gene matches: 7. CDR3 length equals 16 residues. The CDR3 DNA reads as TGTGCCAGCAGCTTAGATGGGACAGGGTTCGCAAACACCATATATTTT. Translating it yields CASSLDGTGFANTIYF.

The chain is built from TRBV9 and TRBJ2-1; 7 nucleotides agree with TRBD2. Germline trimming cut 0 bases from V and 6 bases from J; bases unmatched to any gene: 6. This CDR3 spans 15 amino acids. Germline V gene sequence: CDR1 SGDLS, CDR2 YYNGEE. DNA of the CDR3: TGTGCCAGCAGCGTAGGTGCTAGCGGTACCAATGAGCAGTTCTTC. Protein product: CASSVGASGTNEQFF.

CDR3 nucleotides: TGTGCCAGCAGTGCCCTTACAGGGTTTGGGGCCAACGTCCTGACTTTC. This sequence encodes CASSALTGFGANVLTF. The gene calls are TRBV2 and TRBJ2-6; a weak D match, TRBD1 (6 bases). From germline, CDR1 is SNHLY and CDR2 FYNNEI. The V end was cut by 4 bases, the J end by 3 bases, with 13 bases between. The CDR3 extends over 16 amino acids. Based on the CDR3 plus reference TRBV2 and TRBJ2-6, the full variable domain is EPEVTQTPSHQVTQMGQEVILRCVPISNHLYFYWYRQILGQKVEFLVSFYNNEISEKSEIFDDQFSVERPDGSNFTLKIRSTKLEDSAMYFCASSALTGFGANVLTFGAGSRLTVL.

The chain couples TRBV5-8 to TRBJ2-2, with a possible D match to TRBD1 (6 bases). CDR3 size: 18 residues. Germline V CDR1 and CDR2: SGHTS, YDEGEE. V was cut by 0 bases and J by 1 base, with 16 bases left in between. The CDR3 here is CASSLAGVSSGNTGELFF. The DNA of the CDR3 is TGTGCCAGCAGCTTGGCAGGGGTATCGTCTGGGAACACCGGGGAGCTGTTTTTT.

V is TRBV6-2 or TRBV6-3 and J is TRBJ1-1; D remains unclear. Trimming shortened V by 6 bases and J by 2 bases, and 16 bases separated the two germline ends. The CDR3 totals 15 residues. Germline V gene data show CDR1 as MNHEY and CDR2 as SVGEGT. CDR3 sequence (DNA): TGTGCCAGCAGCCGATACGGACGGGTAAACACTGAAGCTTTCTTT. Translation: CASSRYGRVNTEAFF.

V usage is TRBV7-9 and J usage is TRBJ2-3, with 7 bases that match TRBD1. Germline V CDR1 and CDR2: SEHNR, FQNEAQ (reference sequence). V was pared by 5 bases and J by 2 bases, with 10 bases of the junction left unmatched. CDR3 length: 16 residues. The chain's CDR3 is CASSGPGQRSTDTQYF. The CDR3 DNA sequence: TGTGCCAGCAGCGGCCCGGGACAGCGTTCCACAGATACGCAGTATTTT.

V and J are TRBV28 and TRBJ1-1; no definite D call. The CDR3 covers 13 residues. The V gene's germline CDR1 is MDHEN and CDR2 SYDVKM. V dropped 3 bases and J dropped 5 bases, with 10 bases sitting between them. The CDR3 DNA reads TGTGCCAGCAGTTTTGGCGCGAGAACTGAAGCTTTCTTT. It codes for CASSFGARTEAFF.

The chain has TRBV5-1 and TRBJ2-7; D possibly corresponds to TRBD1 (6 bases). Germline V gene sequence: CDR1 SGHRS, CDR2 YFSETQ. V lost 5 bases and J lost 5, with 17 bases in between. This CDR3 has 14 residues. Here the CDR3 DNA reads TGCGCCAGCAGGGTCGCAGGACAGCCTGACGAGCAGTACTTC. Translated: CASRVAGQPDEQYF.

V and J are TRBV7-2 and TRBJ1-3, with D perhaps matching TRBD1 (5 bases). The length of the CDR3 is 15 residues. Trimming cost V 0 bases and J 8 bases, with 14 bases left between them. In germline, CDR1 is SGHTA, CDR2 FQGNSA. The CDR3 region has the DNA TGTGCCAGCAGCTTAGCGGGGCTAGGGTTGGACACCATATATTTT. As protein: CASSLAGLGLDTIYF.

This rearrangement joins TRBV5-4 to TRBJ2-1; 10 positions match TRBD2. The CDR3 is 16 amino acids. Germline assignment: CDR1 SGHNT and CDR2 YYREEE (reference sequence). V lost 0 bases, J lost 3 bases, and 3 bases stayed unmatched. CDR3 residues: CASSLGVAGGYNEQFF. CDR3 DNA sequence: TGTGCCAGCAGCTTGGGGGTAGCGGGAGGCTACAATGAGCAGTTCTTC.

This clone has more than one count but fewer than ten. The CDR3 here is CASSGRGGLLDYGYTF. The CDR3 nucleotides are TGTGCCAGCAGCGGCCGGGGAGGCCTCCTAGACTATGGCTACACCTTC. The V call is TRBV9, the J call TRBJ1-2; D not certain. The germline CDR1 and CDR2 sequences are SGDLS and YYNGEE. CDR3 size: 16 residues. Trimming took 3 bases from V and 3 from J, leaving 18 bases between them.

The rearrangement links TRBV27 to TRBJ2-7; D unclear. Germline V gene lookup returns CDR1 MNHEY and CDR2 SMNVEV (reference sequence). The CDR3 runs to 14 residues. V was pared by 5 bases and J by 2 bases, with 13 bases between. CDR3 in amino acids: CASSPADTTYEQYF. The CDR3 bases are TGTGCCAGCAGTCCCGCTGACACAACCTACGAGCAGTACTTC.

The V call is TRBV10-1, the J call TRBJ2-5; a possible D gene is TRBD1 (5 bases). Trimming pared 0 bases from V and 5 bases from J, leaving 13 bases between. Germline-derived CDR1 and CDR2 are WNHNN and SYGVQD (reference sequence). This CDR3 comprises 15 residues. The CDR3 protein is CASSESMGPRETQYF. CDR3 DNA: TGCGCCAGCAGTGAGTCTATGGGGCCGCGGGAGACCCAGTACTTC.

The rearrangement links TRBV5-1 to TRBJ2-3, with 8 nucleotides matching TRBD2. Trimming at V came to 2 bases and at J to 4 bases, leaving 3 bases not matched to a gene. CDR1 is SGHRS, CDR2 YFSETQ, per germline. The CDR3 extends over 14 amino acids. CDR3 residues: CASSFERGPDTQYF. The CDR3 DNA sequence: TGCGCCAGCAGCTTCGAGCGGGGGCCAGATACGCAGTATTTT.

This sequence joins TRBV9 and TRBJ2-2, with D possibly being TRBD1 (6 bases). V was pared by 3 bases and J by 6 bases, with 15 bases between. Per germline, CDR1 SGDLS and CDR2 YYNGEE. The CDR3 length is 15 residues. CDR3 DNA sequence: TGTGCCAGCAGCGCCTCAGGGGTTGGCCCCGGGGAGCTGTTTTTT. The encoded protein is CASSASGVGPGELFF. Supplemented by reference TRBV9 and TRBJ2-2, the full variable domain reads DSGVTQTPKHLITATGQRVTLRCSPRSGDLSVYWYQQSLDQGLQFLIQYYNGEERAKGNILERFSAQQFPDLHSELNLSSLELGDSALYFCASSASGVGPGELFFGEGSRLTVL.

The chain recombines TRBV19 with TRBJ1-2; TRBD1 agrees at 7 bases. This CDR3 comprises 14 residues. The V and J ends lost 6 bases and 4 bases, in that order; junction bases with no gene match: 8. Germline CDR1 LNHDA, CDR2 SQIVND (reference sequence). The CDR3 sequence is CASSRDSALYGYTF. CDR3 DNA sequence: TGTGCCAGTAGCAGGGACAGTGCTCTCTATGGCTACACCTTC.

The chain carries TRBV18 and TRBJ1-5; D is unresolved. The CDR3 sequence is 14 residues long. Looked up from germline, CDR1 is KGHSH and CDR2 is LQKENI. V shed 0 bases and J shed 3 bases, with 6 bases lying between them. The CDR3 sequence is CASSPPQYNQPQHF. CDR3 bases: TGTGCCAGCTCACCACCGCAGTACAATCAGCCCCAGCATTTT.

The chain uses TRBV12-3 or TRBV12-4 and TRBJ2-1, with unresolved D. The CDR3 runs 13 residues. Trimming took 2 bases from V and 7 from J, leaving 9 bases between them. The CDR3 nucleotides read TGTGCCAGCAGTTTATCGACGGTTAATGAGCAGTTCTTC. Translating gives CASSLSTVNEQFF.

The CDR3 protein is CASSSRRAADYGYTF. Written as DNA, the CDR3 is TGTGCCAGCAGTTCTCGTCGGGCCGCGGACTATGGCTACACCTTC. The chain is built from TRBV28 and TRBJ1-2; the D is unclear. Germline V CDR1 and CDR2: MDHEN, SYDVKM. The CDR3 is made up of 15 amino acids. Trimming cost V 4 bases and J 3 bases, with 15 bases left between them.

This chain links TRBV12-3 or TRBV12-4 with TRBJ1-1, with D unclear. Trimming took 2 bases from V and 6 from J, leaving 10 bases between them. This CDR3 has 13 residues. The CDR3 DNA is TGTGCCAGCAGTTTACGGACGATCTCTGAAGCTTTCTTT. Its translation is CASSLRTISEAFF.

The J gene is TRBJ1-1, the V gene TRBV19, with TRBD1 as a possible D gene (6 bases). Trimming removed 7 bases at V and 0 bases at J, with 18 bases between. The CDR3 loop spans 16 amino acids. Germline CDR1 is LNHDA and CDR2 is SQIVND (reference sequence). This CDR3 reads CASKHAGAAMNTEAFF. For the CDR3, the DNA is TGTGCCAGTAAACACGCGGGGGCGGCCATGAACACTGAAGCTTTCTTT.